The clone carrying this T cell receptor beta chain was seen at least ten times. Its specificity is unknown. These data belong to a study of T cells in Graves' hyperthyroidism and ophthalmopathy. Whole-study results and caveats: Researchers report that a 13 V-J model separated ophthalmopathy from stable hyperthyroidism. Expanded thyroid clonotypes (above 0.001) were mostly also found in blood.

Uncontrolled infection, other autoimmune disease, pregnancy and lactation each barred patients from inclusion. On the basis of clinical symptoms, serum thyroxine and TRAb, thyroid ultrasound and orbital computed tomography, diagnoses were made. The CDR3 totals 14 residues. V trimming: 2 bases; J trimming: 6 bases; junction bases outside the gene matches: 6. Per germline, CDR1 DFQATT and CDR2 SNEGSKA (reference sequence). What was amplified from RNA transcripts were TCR beta CDR3 regions. HTBI primers were the set used in a first-round RT-PCR of the TCR CDR3. Each CDR3 protein gets one entry after TCRdb re-called the multiplex PCR reads with MiXCR. This table has a few hundred thousand distinct CDR3 sequences, around 42% appearing once.

The specimen sequenced was peripheral blood or thyroid tissue (not recorded which). The V and J genes are TRBV20-1 and TRBJ2-7, with 11 bases lining up with TRBD2. The receptor comes from a young woman with Graves' hyperthyroidism. As DNA, the CDR3 is TGCAGTGCTAGACCACTAGCGGGAGAAGGCGAGCAGTACTTC. Protein product: CSARPLAGEGEQYF.